This TCR beta chain came from a study of shared clonotypes between healthy human individuals (dated by TCRdb to the early 2020s). Background on the whole study: The cohort comprised two women and three men aged 18 to 49 years. For each donor, CD4 naive and CD4 memory were each given three plates, CD8 naive was given two plates, and CD8 memory was given one plate. Blood TCR repertoires of about five healthy adults were deeply sequenced to estimate repertoire size and the extent of clonotype sharing between individuals. To increase sequencing depth and limit assay-specific biases, TCR repertoire library preparation and sequencing were carried out by different laboratories using diverse techniques. Each donor's leukapheresis produced roughly between roughly 0.85 and 9 billion PBMCs. Overall study outcomes, separate from this receptor: Naive subsets generally had larger estimated clonotype richness than memory subsets did. Because the study included a small number of donors, the genetic and exposure-history diversity represented was limited. Sharing across four donors was observed for about 4.8% of naive CD4, 3% to 4% of naive CD8, about 2.3% of memory CD4, and about 0.4% of memory CD8 clonotypes. Pairwise subsampling indicated that sequencing depth was expected to affect the degree of clonotype sharing among donors. Rarefaction of sorted-subset datasets indicated incomplete sequencing despite the large sequencing depth. Sampling was limited to blood, and TCR repertoires in tissue likely differ from TCR repertoires in blood. Compared with non-shared clonotypes, the clonotypes found in all four sorted-subset donors had higher generation probabilities.

As for this clone: The specificity of this receptor is unknown. No quality values exist for individual bases; no much larger clone is one base distant.

The donors were healthy, HIV-negative adults who had no recently reported acute infections or vaccinations. All donors were Caucasian adults living in Nashville, Tennessee, USA. Magnetic negative selection was used to enrich CD4+ T cells, after which naive cells were positively selected on CD45RA and the negative fraction became the memory subset. Blood was obtained by leukapheresis, after which PBMCs were separated by Ficoll-Histopaque density gradient centrifugation and cryopreserved in liquid nitrogen vapor phase. Analytical flow cytometry was used to check the purity and quantity of every magnetically sorted T cell population. Genomic DNA was isolated from each sorted fraction and quantified by UV absorbance on a Nanodrop 2000c. Unmatched junction bases come to 8, with V trimmed by 2 bases and J by 5 bases. Spanning cysteine to phenylalanine, the CDR3 consists of 16 amino acids. The kept DNA is CDR3 alone, 48 bases in frame from the first base. In the germline V gene, CDR1 corresponds to SGHTA and CDR2 to FQGNSA.

TCR CDR3 regions were amplified from genomic DNA by multiplex PCR using the deep immunoSEQ assay. Extracted genomic DNA from each cell subset was distributed evenly across all wells of several immunoSEQ 96-well plates, and each plate was treated as a replicate. Each replicate PCR for sorted subsets received around 0.2 ug genomic DNA, equal to around 32,000 T cell genomes. The purified libraries were quantified using a Qubit 3.0 fluorometer, sized with a Bioanalyzer 2100, and then quantified again using the KAPA Library Quantification kit. A separate single-read 150-cycle Illumina NextSeq 550 flow cell was used to sequence each immunoSEQ 96-well plate. The original pipeline was this. The immunoSEQ output contained only junctional sequences without quality scores, so filtering could not match that applied to full-length reads. Sequences were annotated with PyIR, a Python wrapper for IgBLAST v1.9, and V/J genes and CDR3 were assigned using IMGT germline references. Reads with weak V/J assignments (E-value above 1e-6), missing CDR3, stop codons, out-of-frame junctions, or ambiguous translated residues were removed. A V3J clonotype was defined by an identical inferred V gene, J gene, and CDR3 amino acid sequence. Percentage overlap between repertoires was computed as shared unique clonotypes divided by the size of the smaller repertoire. Repertoire richness was assessed with RTK rarefaction, the Chao1 estimator, and Recon v2.1 estimates of unobserved clonotypes. Generation probabilities for all TCRbeta clonotypes obtained by the gDNA method from four donors were computed using OLGA. The source is immuneACCESS, and TCRdb retained only in-frame sequences with V and J called. Part of the clones is not carried over; for the studies checked, unresolved V genes explain less than half of this, and the remainder is unexplained. Clone size and the V and J calls come from that table; the DNA yielded D and trimming. Within this sample are 1 million to 1.3 million clones, with around three quarters of them counted one time only. 0.6% to 0.7% of the sample goes to the ten largest clones.

The TCR sequence derives from a man younger than 35 in good health. Some clones in this sample may be carry-over from other donors' samples. The sequenced sample consisted of memory CD4+ T cells from PBMCs. Sample cell subset or site, as interpreted from the label and publication: CD45RA-negative fraction. The chain is encoded by TRBV7-2 joined to TRBJ2-7, with TRBD1 identical over 11 junction bases. The CDR3 region reads CASSLQGTGGLNEQYF. In nucleotides, the sequence is TGTGCCAGCAGCTTACAGGGGACAGGGGGTCTCAACGAGCAGTACTTC.